The T cell receptor (beta chain) under discussion was sequenced for a study of identical twins. One entry per CDR3 protein, called by TCRdb with MiXCR from the 5' RACE reads. Of some 500,000 distinct CDR3 sequences detected, less than 25% appear once; the ten largest clones hold around 0.91%. This CDR3 has 12 residues. From germline, CDR1 is SNHLY and CDR2 FYNNEI. Trimming removed 6 bases at V and 6 bases at J, with 12 bases between. The data also belong to a second study, concerning T cells expressing NK-cell markers. As that report states: The authors restricted sorting to alpha-beta TCR T cells with an anti-gamma-delta TCR antibody in several experiments.

Sequencing was performed on CD4+ T cells sorted from blood. The receptor comes from a woman under 30 in good health. The chain links TRBV2 to TRBJ2-7; the D gene is possibly TRBD2 (5 bases). Written as DNA, the CDR3 is TGTGCCAGCAGCGGGATGGAGAGCGAGCAGTACTTC. This codes for CASSGMESEQYF. The entire variable domain, with the rest obtained from reference TRBV2 and TRBJ2-7, is as follows: EPEVTQTPSHQVTQMGQEVILRCVPISNHLYFYWYRQILGQKVEFLVSFYNNEISEKSEIFDDQFSVERPDGSNFTLKIRSTKLEDSAMYFCASSGMESEQYFGPGTRLTVT.